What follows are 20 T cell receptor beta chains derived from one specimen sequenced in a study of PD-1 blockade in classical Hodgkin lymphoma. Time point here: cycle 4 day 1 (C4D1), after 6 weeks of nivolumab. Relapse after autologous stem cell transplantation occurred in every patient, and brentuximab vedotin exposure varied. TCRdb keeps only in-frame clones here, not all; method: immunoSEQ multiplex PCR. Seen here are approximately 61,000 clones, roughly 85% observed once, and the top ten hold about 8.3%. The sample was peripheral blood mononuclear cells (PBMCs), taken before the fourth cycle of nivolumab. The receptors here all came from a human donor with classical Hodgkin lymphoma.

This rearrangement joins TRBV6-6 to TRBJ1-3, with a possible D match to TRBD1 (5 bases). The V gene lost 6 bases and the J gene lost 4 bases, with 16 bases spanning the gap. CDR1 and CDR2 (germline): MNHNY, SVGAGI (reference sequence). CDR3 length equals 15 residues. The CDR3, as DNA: TGTGCCAGCAGGTCCTATGCAGGGTTCGGAAACACCATATATTTT. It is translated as CASRSYAGFGNTIYF.

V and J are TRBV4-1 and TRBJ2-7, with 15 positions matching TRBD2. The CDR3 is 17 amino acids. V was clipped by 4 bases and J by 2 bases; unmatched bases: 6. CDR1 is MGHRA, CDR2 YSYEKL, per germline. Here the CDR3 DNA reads TGCGCCAGCAGCCCCCCGGGACTAGCGGGGGGACCCTACGAGCAGTACTTC. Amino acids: CASSPPGLAGGPYEQYF.

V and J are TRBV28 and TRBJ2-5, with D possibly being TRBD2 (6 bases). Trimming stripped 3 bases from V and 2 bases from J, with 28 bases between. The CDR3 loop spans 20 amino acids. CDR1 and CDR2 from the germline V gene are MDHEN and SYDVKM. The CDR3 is CASSFSGQDSSFRGQETQYF. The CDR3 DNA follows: TGTGCCAGCAGTTTTAGCGGCCAGGACTCTAGCTTTCGGGGGCAAGAGACCCAGTACTTC. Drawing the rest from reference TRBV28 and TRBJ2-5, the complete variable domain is DVKVTQSSRYLVKRTGEKVFLECVQDMDHENMFWYRQDPGLGLRLIYFSYDVKMKEKGDIPEGYSVSREKKERFSLILESASTNQTSMYLCASSFSGQDSSFRGQETQYFGPGTRLLVL.

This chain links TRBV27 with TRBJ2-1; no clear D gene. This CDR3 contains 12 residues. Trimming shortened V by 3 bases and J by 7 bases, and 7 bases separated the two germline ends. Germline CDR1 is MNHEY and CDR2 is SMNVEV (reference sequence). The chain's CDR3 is CASSFNQNEQFF. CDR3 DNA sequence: TGTGCCAGCAGTTTTAATCAGAATGAGCAGTTCTTC.

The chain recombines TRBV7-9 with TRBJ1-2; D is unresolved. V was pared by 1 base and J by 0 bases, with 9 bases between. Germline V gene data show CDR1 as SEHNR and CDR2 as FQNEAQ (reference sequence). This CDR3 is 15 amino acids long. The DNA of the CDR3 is TGTGCCAGCAGCTTAGGACACTTGACTAACTATGGCTACACCTTC. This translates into CASSLGHLTNYGYTF.

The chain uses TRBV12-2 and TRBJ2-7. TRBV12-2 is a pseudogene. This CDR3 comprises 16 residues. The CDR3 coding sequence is TGTGCAAGTCGCTTAGCTCCCCTAGTGGGATCCTACGAGCAGTACTTC. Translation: CASRLAPLVGSYEQYF.

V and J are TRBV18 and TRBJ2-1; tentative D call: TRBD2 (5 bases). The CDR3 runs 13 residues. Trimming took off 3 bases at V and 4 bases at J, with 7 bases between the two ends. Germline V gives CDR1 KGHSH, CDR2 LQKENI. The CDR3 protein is CASSPRVYNEQFF. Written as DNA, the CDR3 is TGTGCCAGCTCACCGAGGGTATACAATGAGCAGTTCTTC.

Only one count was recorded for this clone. DNA of the CDR3: TGTGCCAGCAGTTACGAGGGCCACGAGCTGTTTTTT. This encodes CASSYEGHELFF. The genes are TRBV6-6 and TRBJ2-2; D may be TRBD2 (5 bases). The germline V gene has CDR1 MNHNY and CDR2 SVGAGI (reference sequence). The length of the CDR3 is 12 residues. V was shortened by 2 bases and J by 11 bases, with 9 bases between the two germline ends.

The CDR3 protein is CASSSTRTSGTSGRYLSYEQYF. CDR3 sequence (DNA): TGCGCCAGCAGCTCCACACGTACGTCGGGGACTAGCGGGAGATACCTGTCCTACGAGCAGTACTTC. The rearrangement uses TRBV5-1 and TRBJ2-7; 14 bases are shared with TRBD2. The CDR3 contains 22 residues. The V segment lost 3 bases and the J segment 1 base; nucleotides outside the gene matches: 21. CDR1 is SGHRS and CDR2 is YFSETQ in the germline V gene.

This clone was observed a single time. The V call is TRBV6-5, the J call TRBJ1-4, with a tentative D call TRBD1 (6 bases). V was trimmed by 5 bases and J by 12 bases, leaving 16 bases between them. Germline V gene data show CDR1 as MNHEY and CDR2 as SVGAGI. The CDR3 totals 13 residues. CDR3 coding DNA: TGTGCCAGCAGTGGGGTATCAGGGGTCGAACTGTTTTTT. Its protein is CASSGVSGVELFF.

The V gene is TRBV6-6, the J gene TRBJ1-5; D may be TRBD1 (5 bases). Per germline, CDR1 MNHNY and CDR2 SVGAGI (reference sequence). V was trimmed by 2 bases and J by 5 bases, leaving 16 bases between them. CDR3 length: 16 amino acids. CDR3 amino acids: CASSYPGPQGDQPQHF. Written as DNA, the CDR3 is TGTGCCAGCAGTTACCCAGGGCCCCAAGGGGATCAGCCCCAGCATTTT.

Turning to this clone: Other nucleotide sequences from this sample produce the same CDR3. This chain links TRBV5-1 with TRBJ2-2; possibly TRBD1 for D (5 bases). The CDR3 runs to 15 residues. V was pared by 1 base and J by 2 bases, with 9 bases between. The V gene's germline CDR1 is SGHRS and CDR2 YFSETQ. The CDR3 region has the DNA TGCGCCAGCAGCTTGACAGGCGCTAACACCGGGGAGCTGTTTTTT. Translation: CASSLTGANTGELFF.

In DNA, the CDR3 is TGCGCCAGCAGCGCACAGGGGACCGGGGAGCTGTTTTTT. Translation: CASSAQGTGELFF. The J gene is TRBJ2-2, the V gene TRBV5-1; 7 positions match TRBD1. The V segment lost 4 bases and the J segment 5 bases; nucleotides outside the gene matches: 2. Per germline, CDR1 SGHRS and CDR2 YFSETQ. CDR3 size: 13 residues. The full variable domain, rest sourced from reference TRBV5-1 and TRBJ2-2, is KAGVTQTPRYLIKTRGQQVTLSCSPISGHRSVSWYQQTPGQGLQFLFEYFSETQRNKGNFPGRFSGRQFSNSRSEMNVSTLELGDSALYLCASSAQGTGELFFGEGSRLTVL.

The CDR3 DNA reads TGCGCCAGCAGCTTGTTAACTAGTGGGGGCTACGAGCAGTACTTC. Its protein is CASSLLTSGGYEQYF. The V and J genes are TRBV5-1 and TRBJ2-7; D possibly uses TRBD1 or TRBD2 (5 bases each). The CDR3 totals 15 residues. Germline CDR1 reads SGHRS; CDR2 reads YFSETQ. The V end was cut by 1 base, the J end by 3 bases, with 14 bases between.

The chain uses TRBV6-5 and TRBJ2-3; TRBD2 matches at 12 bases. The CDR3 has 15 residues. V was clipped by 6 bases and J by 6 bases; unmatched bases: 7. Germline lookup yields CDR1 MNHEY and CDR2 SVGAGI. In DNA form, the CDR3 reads TGTGCCAGCAGCTCTCTAGCGGGGGGGAGGGATACGCAGTATTTT. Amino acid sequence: CASSSLAGGRDTQYF.

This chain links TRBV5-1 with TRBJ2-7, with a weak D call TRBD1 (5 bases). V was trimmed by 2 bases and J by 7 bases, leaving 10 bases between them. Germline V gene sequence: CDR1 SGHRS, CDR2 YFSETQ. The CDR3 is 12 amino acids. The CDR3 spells CASSFQGEEQYF. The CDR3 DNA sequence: TGCGCCAGCAGCTTCCAAGGGGAAGAGCAGTACTTC.

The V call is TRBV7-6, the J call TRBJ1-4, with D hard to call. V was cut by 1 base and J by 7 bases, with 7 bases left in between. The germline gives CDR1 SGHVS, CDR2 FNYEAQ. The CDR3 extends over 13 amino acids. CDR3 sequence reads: CASSLVPVEKLFF. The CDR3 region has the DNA TGTGCCAGCAGCTTAGTCCCAGTTGAAAAACTGTTTTTT.

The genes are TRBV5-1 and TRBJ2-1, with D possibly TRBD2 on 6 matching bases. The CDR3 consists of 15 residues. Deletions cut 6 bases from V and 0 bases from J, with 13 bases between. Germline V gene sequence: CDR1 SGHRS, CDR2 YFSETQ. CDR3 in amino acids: CASTIDGSSYNEQFF. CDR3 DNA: TGCGCCAGCACGATCGACGGGAGCTCCTACAATGAGCAGTTCTTC.

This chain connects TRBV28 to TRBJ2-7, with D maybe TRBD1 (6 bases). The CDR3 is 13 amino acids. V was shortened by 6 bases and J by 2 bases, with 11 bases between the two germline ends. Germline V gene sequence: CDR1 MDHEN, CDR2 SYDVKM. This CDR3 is CASRPQGTYEQYF. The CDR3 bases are TGTGCCAGCAGGCCTCAGGGGACCTACGAGCAGTACTTC.

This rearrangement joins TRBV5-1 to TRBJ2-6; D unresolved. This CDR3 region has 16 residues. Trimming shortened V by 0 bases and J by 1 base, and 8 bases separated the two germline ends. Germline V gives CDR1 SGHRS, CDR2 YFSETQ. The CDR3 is CASSLVPGSGANVLTF. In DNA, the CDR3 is TGCGCCAGCAGCTTGGTTCCAGGTTCTGGGGCCAACGTCCTGACTTTC.